The entry below describes one T cell receptor beta chain. Sequencing was performed with immunoSEQ multiplex PCR; in TCRdb, only in-frame clones are kept and a portion is missing. The top ten hold about 2.7% of the sample, which has 120,000 or so clones, around 87% seen once. V gave up 6 bases and J gave up 1 base, with 13 bases separating them. CDR1 SNHLY and CDR2 FYNNEI come from the germline V gene. This CDR3 spans 15 amino acids. The record originates from a study of control samples from healthy donors and cancer patients. The sample taken for sequencing was blood. This receptor was taken from a man between 60 and 75 years old in good health. The gene calls are TRBV2 and TRBJ1-5; a weak D match, TRBD1 (6 bases). The chain's CDR3 is CASRSSGTSNQPQHF. In DNA form, the CDR3 reads TGTGCCAGCAGATCATCCGGGACAAGCAATCAGCCCCAGCATTTT.